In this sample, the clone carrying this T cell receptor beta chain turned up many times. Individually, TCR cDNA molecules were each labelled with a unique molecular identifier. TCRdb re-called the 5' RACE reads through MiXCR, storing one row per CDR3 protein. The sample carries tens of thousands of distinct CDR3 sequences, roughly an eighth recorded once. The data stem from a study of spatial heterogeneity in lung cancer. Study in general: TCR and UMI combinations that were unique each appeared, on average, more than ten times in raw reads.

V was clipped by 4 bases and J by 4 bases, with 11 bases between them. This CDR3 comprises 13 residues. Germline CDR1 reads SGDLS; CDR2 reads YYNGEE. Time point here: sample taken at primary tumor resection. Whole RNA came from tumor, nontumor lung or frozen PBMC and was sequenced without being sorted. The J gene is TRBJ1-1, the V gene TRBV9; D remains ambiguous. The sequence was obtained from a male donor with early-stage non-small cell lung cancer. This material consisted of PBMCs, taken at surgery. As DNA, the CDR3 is TGTGCCAGCAGCCCGGAGGAGGGCACTGAAGCTTTCTTT. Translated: CASSPEEGTEAFF.